This TCR beta chain was recovered during a study of blood T cell repertoires in COVID-19. At the level of the study: COVID-19 samples, acute and convalescent, were from the United States, Italy and Spain. Sample material is recorded as cDNA or gDNA derived from T cells, B-cell-depleted T cells, or PBMCs.

Under the authors' procedure: Reference gene primer amplification yielded estimated nucleated cell counts. The assay was immunoSEQ multiplex PCR, and TCRdb's table has in-frame clones only and misses some. That table supplies the V and J calls and clone size; D and trimming were determined from the DNA. The sample carries some 200,000 clones, over 75% recorded once. From germline, CDR1 is PRHDT and CDR2 FYEKMQ (reference sequence). This CDR3 is built from 13 residues. V lost 5 bases and J lost 5, with 11 bases in between. The receptor was derived from a man aged 45 to 65 with acute or convalescent COVID-19. The material sequenced was peripheral blood. V gene TRBV13 combines with J gene TRBJ2-3, with D tentatively TRBD2 (5 bases). The CDR3 here is CASSPEEVDTQYF. DNA of the CDR3: TGTGCCAGCAGCCCAGAGGAGGTAGATACGCAGTATTTT.